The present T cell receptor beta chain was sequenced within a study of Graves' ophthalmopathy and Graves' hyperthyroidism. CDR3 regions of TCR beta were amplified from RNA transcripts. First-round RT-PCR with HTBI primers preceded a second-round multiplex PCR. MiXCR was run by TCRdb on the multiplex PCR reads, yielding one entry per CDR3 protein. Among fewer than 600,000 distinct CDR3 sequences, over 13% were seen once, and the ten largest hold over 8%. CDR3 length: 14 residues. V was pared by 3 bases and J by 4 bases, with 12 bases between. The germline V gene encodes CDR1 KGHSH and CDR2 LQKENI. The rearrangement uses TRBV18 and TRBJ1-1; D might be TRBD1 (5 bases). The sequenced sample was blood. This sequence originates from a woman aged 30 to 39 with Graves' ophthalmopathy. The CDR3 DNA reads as TGTGCCAGCTCACCCCCCCAGGGTGGCACTGAAGCTTTCTTT. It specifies CASSPPQGGTEAFF. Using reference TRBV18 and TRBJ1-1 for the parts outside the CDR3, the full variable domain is NAGVMQNPRHLVRRRGQEARLRCSPMKGHSHVYWYRQLPEEGLKFMVYLQKENIIDESGMPKERFSAEFPKEGPSILRIQQVVRGDSAAYFCASSPPQGGTEAFFGQGTRLTVV.